Below, 17 T cell receptor beta chains from the same sample are listed, as sequenced in a study of cytomegalovirus exposure and HLA in healthy donors. The PCR employed 60 Vbeta primers together with 13 Jbeta primers. Libraries were prepared by immunoSEQ multiplex PCR; TCRdb keeps only in-frame clonotypes and omits some of them. The sample yields 130,000 to 150,000 clones, approximately 84% seen once. Material for sequencing was PBMCs. Receptors were obtained from a woman aged 60-75 years in good health and CMV-seropositive.

The chain carries TRBV11-2 and TRBJ2-1, with TRBD1 identical over 10 bases. CDR3 length: 13 amino acids. With 5 bases clipped from V and 9 bases from J, the junction kept 4 bases outside the gene matches. Germline V gene data show CDR1 as SGHAT and CDR2 as FQNNGV. The CDR3 nucleotides read TGTGCCAGCAGCCCGGACAGGGGGACTGAGCAGTTCTTC. Translated, it gives CASSPDRGTEQFF. Drawing the rest from reference TRBV11-2 and TRBJ2-1, the complete variable domain is EAGVAQSPRYKIIEKRQSVAFWCNPISGHATLYWYQQILGQGPKLLIQFQNNGVVDDSQLPKDRFSAERLKGVDSTLKIQPAKLEDSAVYLCASSPDRGTEQFFGPGTRLTVL.

The chain links TRBV7-3 to TRBJ2-3; D might be TRBD2 (6 bases). Trimming left V 4 bases short and J 1 base short, with 15 bases between. From germline, CDR1 is SGHTA and CDR2 FQGTGA. This CDR3 has 16 residues. CDR3 region: CASSSGLGGGTDTQYF. The CDR3 DNA is TGTGCCAGCAGCTCAGGCCTCGGGGGAGGCACAGATACGCAGTATTTT.

The genes are TRBV5-1 and TRBJ2-5, with TRBD1 as a possible D gene (5 bases). Per the germline V gene, CDR1 is SGHRS and CDR2 is YFSETQ. Trimming took 1 base from V and 5 from J, leaving 6 bases between them. The CDR3 spans 12 residues. The CDR3 protein is CASSLKGETQYF. In nucleotides, the CDR3 is TGCGCCAGCAGCTTGAAGGGGGAGACCCAGTACTTC.

The chain employs TRBV7-9 and TRBJ2-1; the D is unclear. The CDR3 has 11 residues. V lost 3 bases, J lost 10 bases, and 7 bases lay in between. CDR1 is SEHNR and CDR2 is FQNEAQ in the germline V gene (reference sequence). CDR3 loop: CASSLKQEQFF. The CDR3, as DNA: TGTGCCAGCAGCTTGAAACAGGAGCAGTTCTTC.

CDR3 nucleotide sequence: TGTGCCAGCAGCGTAGGAGGAGGGTCTAATGAAAAACTGTTTTTT. Translating gives CASSVGGGSNEKLFF. The rearrangement uses TRBV9 and TRBJ1-4, with unresolved D. The V and J ends lost 0 bases and 3 bases respectively, with 9 bases between them. The CDR3 consists of 15 residues. Germline V gene sequence: CDR1 SGDLS, CDR2 YYNGEE.

This clone was counted between two and nine times. The chain employs TRBV15 and TRBJ1-4, with TRBD1 matching over 8 bases. V dropped 4 bases and J dropped 4; count of bases not matched to a gene: 5. Germline CDR1 and CDR2: LNHNV and YYDKDF (reference sequence). The CDR3 runs to 15 residues. The CDR3 bases are TGTGCCACCAGCATGGACAGGGCCCATAATGAAAAACTGTTTTTT. Translated, it gives CATSMDRAHNEKLFF.

The chain employs TRBV5-1 and TRBJ2-1; D is unclear. The CDR3 is 16 amino acids. Germline values: CDR1 SGHRS, CDR2 YFSETQ. V dropped 4 bases and J dropped 0 bases, with 14 bases sitting between them. CDR3 DNA: TGCGCCAGCAGCCCTCAGGTAACCAGCTCCTACAATGAGCAGTTCTTC. Translation: CASSPQVTSSYNEQFF.

The gene calls are TRBV5-4 and TRBJ2-7, with D possibly matching TRBD2 (5 bases). The CDR3 is made up of 15 amino acids. Per the germline V gene, CDR1 is SGHNT and CDR2 is YYREEE (reference sequence). Deletions cut 4 bases from V and 2 bases from J, with 16 bases between. In DNA, the CDR3 is TGTGCCAGCAGCCCCATGGTGGGAGCTACCTACGAGCAGTACTTC. It encodes CASSPMVGATYEQYF.

The V call is TRBV7-8, the J call TRBJ1-2; 8 bases fit TRBD1. The CDR3 has 16 amino acids. Germline V CDR1 and CDR2: SGHVS, FQNEAQ. V trimming: 6 bases; J trimming: 4 bases; junction bases outside the gene matches: 13. CDR3 nucleotide sequence: TGTGCCAGCAGTTCCATACCAGGGGGCCTGGCCTATGGCTACACCTTC. Amino acids: CASSSIPGGLAYGYTF.

The V and J genes are TRBV6-1 and TRBJ2-2; D is undetermined. The CDR3 is 12 amino acids. V lost 4 bases and J 5 bases, leaving 5 bases between the germline ends. Germline-derived CDR1 and CDR2 are MNHNS and SASEGT. CDR3 sequence (DNA): TGTGCCAGCAGTGTTCCAACCGGGGAGCTGTTTTTT. This gives the protein CASSVPTGELFF.

The chain is built from TRBV28 and TRBJ2-3; 16 nucleotides agree with TRBD2. Losses at the gene ends were 5 bases for V and 11 bases for J; bases not matched to a gene: 7. CDR3 size: 15 residues. The germline V gene encodes CDR1 MDHEN and CDR2 SYDVKM. This CDR3 reads CASSPPGLAGGGQYF. Here the CDR3 DNA reads TGTGCCAGCAGTCCGCCGGGACTAGCGGGAGGGGGGCAGTATTTT.

The chain joins TRBV6-6 to TRBJ2-1; TRBD2 matches 7 bases. V shed 6 bases, J shed 8 bases, and the junction held 10 bases outside the gene matches. The CDR3 length is 14 residues. From germline, CDR1 is MNHNY and CDR2 SVGAGI (reference sequence). The CDR3 nucleotides read TGTGCCAGCAGCTCCTGGGCGGGAGCGCATGAGCAGTTCTTC. Its translation: CASSSWAGAHEQFF.

This clone was seen once. V and J are TRBV7-8 and TRBJ2-1; 10 bases line up with TRBD2. The CDR3 extends over 16 amino acids. The J segment lost 0 bases and the V segment lost 3 bases, leaving 2 bases of the junction unmatched. CDR1 and CDR2 from the germline V gene are SGHVS and FQNEAQ. The CDR3 DNA sequence: TGTGCCAGCAGCTTTGTAGCGGGGGGCTCCTACAATGAGCAGTTCTTC. It translates to CASSFVAGGSYNEQFF.

The genes are TRBV7-9 and TRBJ1-3; D call uncertain. V lost 1 base, J lost 0 bases, and 4 bases lay in between. The CDR3 has 14 amino acids. Per the germline V gene, CDR1 is SEHNR and CDR2 is FQNEAQ (reference sequence). The CDR3 sequence: CASSLGDSGNTIYF. CDR3 DNA sequence: TGTGCCAGCAGCTTAGGAGACTCTGGAAACACCATATATTTT.

The CDR3 is CASSWATSGAGEQYF. CDR3 DNA: TGCGCCAGCAGCTGGGCGACTAGCGGGGCGGGGGAGCAGTACTTC. The chain combines TRBV5-1 with TRBJ2-7; 11 bases align to TRBD2. The CDR3 contains 15 residues. Per germline, CDR1 SGHRS and CDR2 YFSETQ. J was trimmed by 7 bases and V by 3 bases; bases with no gene match: 9. The entire variable domain, with the rest obtained from reference TRBV5-1 and TRBJ2-7, is as follows: KAGVTQTPRYLIKTRGQQVTLSCSPISGHRSVSWYQQTPGQGLQFLFEYFSETQRNKGNFPGRFSGRQFSNSRSEMNVSTLELGDSALYLCASSWATSGAGEQYFGPGTRLTVT.

This clone appeared a single time. The chain uses TRBV28 and TRBJ2-7; TRBD1 matches 8 bases. CDR1 and CDR2 from the germline V gene are MDHEN and SYDVKM. CDR3 length: 13 amino acids. Trimming cost V 2 bases and J 6 bases; bases outside gene matches: 3. The CDR3 spells CASSLAGGGEQYF. The CDR3 bases are TGTGCCAGCAGTTTAGCAGGGGGCGGCGAGCAGTACTTC.

The rearrangement joins TRBV19 to TRBJ1-5, with unresolved D. Trimming took 3 bases from V and 5 from J, leaving 8 bases between them. Germline CDR1 is LNHDA and CDR2 is SQIVND (reference sequence). The CDR3 extends over 13 amino acids. Written as DNA, the CDR3 is TGTGCCAGTAGTATGGCCAGCGATCAGCCCCAGCATTTT. It encodes CASSMASDQPQHF.